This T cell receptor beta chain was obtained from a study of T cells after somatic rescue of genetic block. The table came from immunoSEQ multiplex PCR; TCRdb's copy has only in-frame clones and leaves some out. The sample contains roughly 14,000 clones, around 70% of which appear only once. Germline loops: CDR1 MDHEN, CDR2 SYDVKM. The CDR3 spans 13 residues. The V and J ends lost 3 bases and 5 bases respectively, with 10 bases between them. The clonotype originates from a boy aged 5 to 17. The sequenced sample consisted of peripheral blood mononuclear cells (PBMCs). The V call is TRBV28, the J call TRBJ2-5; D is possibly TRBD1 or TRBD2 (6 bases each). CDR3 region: CASSFGGRETQYF. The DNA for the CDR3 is TGTGCCAGCAGTTTTGGGGGGCGGGAGACCCAGTACTTC.